This TCR beta chain was sequenced for a study of blood T cell repertoires in COVID-19. The wider study: Material from acute and convalescent COVID-19 was sourced from the United States, Italy and Spain. Sample material is recorded as cDNA or gDNA derived from T cells, B-cell-depleted T cells, or PBMCs.

Germline V lookup: CDR1 MNHEY, CDR2 SVGEGT. V gave up 4 bases and J gave up 5 bases; unmatched junction bases: 12. This CDR3 comprises 16 residues. Libraries were prepared by immunoSEQ multiplex PCR; TCRdb keeps only in-frame clonotypes and omits some of them. The sample yields some 57,000 clones, about nine tenths seen once. The sequence was collected from a man aged 50-60 years with active COVID-19. This chain links TRBV6-2 or TRBV6-3 with TRBJ1-2, with 8 bases that match TRBD1. What was sequenced was peripheral blood. In nucleotides, the CDR3 is TGTGCCAGCAGTTCGCACGGCTACAGGGGGGATTATGGCTACACCTTC. Translated, it gives CASSSHGYRGDYGYTF.